This T cell receptor (beta chain) was captured by sequencing in a study of blood T cell repertoires in COVID-19. Study context: The origin of the acute and convalescent COVID-19 samples was the United States, Italy and Spain. In each case, the material was cDNA or gDNA derived from T cells, B-cell-depleted T cells, or PBMCs.

In the authors' methods: Amplification from reference gene primers served as the basis for estimated nucleated cell counts. The data were produced by immunoSEQ multiplex PCR, yet TCRdb's version contains in-frame clones alone and is incomplete. Clonal size and the V and J genes are those of that table, whereas D and trimming came from the DNA. The table shows tens of thousands of clones, with roughly 90% occurring only once. CDR1 is SGHKS and CDR2 is YYEKEE in the germline V gene (reference sequence). CDR3 length: 16 residues. V gave up 7 bases and J gave up 0 bases, with 16 bases separating them. The J gene is TRBJ1-4, the V gene TRBV5-5, with D perhaps matching TRBD1 (6 bases). The TCR comes from a man between 50 and 59 years old with acute or convalescent COVID-19. Sequencing input: peripheral blood. The CDR3 nucleotides read TGTGCCAGCTTGGCGGGGGCCTTTGCAACTAATGAAAAACTGTTTTTT. Its protein is CASLAGAFATNEKLFF.